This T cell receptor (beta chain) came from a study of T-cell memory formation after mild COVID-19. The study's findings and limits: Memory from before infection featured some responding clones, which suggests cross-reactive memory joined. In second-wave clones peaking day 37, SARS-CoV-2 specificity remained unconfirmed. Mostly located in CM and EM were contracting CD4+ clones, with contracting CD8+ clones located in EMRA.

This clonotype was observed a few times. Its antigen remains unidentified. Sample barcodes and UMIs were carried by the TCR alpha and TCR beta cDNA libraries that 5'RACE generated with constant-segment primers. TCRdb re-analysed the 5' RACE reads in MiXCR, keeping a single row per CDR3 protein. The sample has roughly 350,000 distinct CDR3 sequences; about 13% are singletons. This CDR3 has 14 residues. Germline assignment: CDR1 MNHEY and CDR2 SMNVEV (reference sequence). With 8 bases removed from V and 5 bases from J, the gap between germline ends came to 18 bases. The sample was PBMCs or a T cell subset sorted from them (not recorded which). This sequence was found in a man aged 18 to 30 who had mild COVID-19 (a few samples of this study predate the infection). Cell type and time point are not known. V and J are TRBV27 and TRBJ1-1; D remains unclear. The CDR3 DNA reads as TGTGCCAGCTGTGGTCGATCGCCCCCAACTGAAGCTTTCTTT. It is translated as CASCGRSPPTEAFF.